This T cell receptor beta chain is from a study of CD8+ T cells in alopecia areata. Broader study findings: Tofacitinib delivered significant drops in scalp clonality and in expanded CD8+ clones among the top 100. Affected lesional scalp, above all in alopecia totalis/universalis, was more clonal than normal scalp. Scalp sequencing also captures normal skin's resident alphabeta T cells.

Worth noting for this clone: What it binds is not known.

Sample treatment: oral pan-JAK inhibitor, 5-10 mg twice daily. CDR1 is SGHTA, CDR2 FQGNSA, per germline. Trimming removed 6 bases at V and 2 bases at J, with 8 bases between. The CDR3 extends over 13 amino acids. It was cDNA, reverse transcribed from extracted RNA, that served as the sequencing template. Sequencing was performed with immunoSEQ multiplex PCR; in TCRdb, only in-frame clones are kept and a portion is missing. Of 98,000 or so clones listed, 50% to 75% are singletons. This sample comprised CD8+ T cells sorted from blood, obtained at week 4, from a patient treated with tofacitinib. The source of this sequence is a human donor with alopecia areata. The chain joins TRBV7-2 to TRBJ2-1; D unclear. The CDR3 is CASSYSAYNEQFF. CDR3 nucleotide sequence: TGTGCCAGCAGTTACAGCGCCTACAATGAGCAGTTCTTC.